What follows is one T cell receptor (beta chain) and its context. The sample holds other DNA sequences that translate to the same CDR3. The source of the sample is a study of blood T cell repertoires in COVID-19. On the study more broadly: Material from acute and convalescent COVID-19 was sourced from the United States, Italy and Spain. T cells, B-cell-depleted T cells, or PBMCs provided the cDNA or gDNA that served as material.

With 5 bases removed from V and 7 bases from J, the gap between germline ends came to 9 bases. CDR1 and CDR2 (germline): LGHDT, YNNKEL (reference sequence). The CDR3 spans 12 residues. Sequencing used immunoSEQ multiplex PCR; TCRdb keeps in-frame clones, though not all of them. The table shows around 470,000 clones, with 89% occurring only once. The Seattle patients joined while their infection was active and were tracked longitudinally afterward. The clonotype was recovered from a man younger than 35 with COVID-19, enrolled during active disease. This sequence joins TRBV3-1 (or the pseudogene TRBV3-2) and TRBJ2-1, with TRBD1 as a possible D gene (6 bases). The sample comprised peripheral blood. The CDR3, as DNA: TGTGCCAGCAGCGCACAGGGTAATGAGCAGTTCTTC. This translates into CASSAQGNEQFF.